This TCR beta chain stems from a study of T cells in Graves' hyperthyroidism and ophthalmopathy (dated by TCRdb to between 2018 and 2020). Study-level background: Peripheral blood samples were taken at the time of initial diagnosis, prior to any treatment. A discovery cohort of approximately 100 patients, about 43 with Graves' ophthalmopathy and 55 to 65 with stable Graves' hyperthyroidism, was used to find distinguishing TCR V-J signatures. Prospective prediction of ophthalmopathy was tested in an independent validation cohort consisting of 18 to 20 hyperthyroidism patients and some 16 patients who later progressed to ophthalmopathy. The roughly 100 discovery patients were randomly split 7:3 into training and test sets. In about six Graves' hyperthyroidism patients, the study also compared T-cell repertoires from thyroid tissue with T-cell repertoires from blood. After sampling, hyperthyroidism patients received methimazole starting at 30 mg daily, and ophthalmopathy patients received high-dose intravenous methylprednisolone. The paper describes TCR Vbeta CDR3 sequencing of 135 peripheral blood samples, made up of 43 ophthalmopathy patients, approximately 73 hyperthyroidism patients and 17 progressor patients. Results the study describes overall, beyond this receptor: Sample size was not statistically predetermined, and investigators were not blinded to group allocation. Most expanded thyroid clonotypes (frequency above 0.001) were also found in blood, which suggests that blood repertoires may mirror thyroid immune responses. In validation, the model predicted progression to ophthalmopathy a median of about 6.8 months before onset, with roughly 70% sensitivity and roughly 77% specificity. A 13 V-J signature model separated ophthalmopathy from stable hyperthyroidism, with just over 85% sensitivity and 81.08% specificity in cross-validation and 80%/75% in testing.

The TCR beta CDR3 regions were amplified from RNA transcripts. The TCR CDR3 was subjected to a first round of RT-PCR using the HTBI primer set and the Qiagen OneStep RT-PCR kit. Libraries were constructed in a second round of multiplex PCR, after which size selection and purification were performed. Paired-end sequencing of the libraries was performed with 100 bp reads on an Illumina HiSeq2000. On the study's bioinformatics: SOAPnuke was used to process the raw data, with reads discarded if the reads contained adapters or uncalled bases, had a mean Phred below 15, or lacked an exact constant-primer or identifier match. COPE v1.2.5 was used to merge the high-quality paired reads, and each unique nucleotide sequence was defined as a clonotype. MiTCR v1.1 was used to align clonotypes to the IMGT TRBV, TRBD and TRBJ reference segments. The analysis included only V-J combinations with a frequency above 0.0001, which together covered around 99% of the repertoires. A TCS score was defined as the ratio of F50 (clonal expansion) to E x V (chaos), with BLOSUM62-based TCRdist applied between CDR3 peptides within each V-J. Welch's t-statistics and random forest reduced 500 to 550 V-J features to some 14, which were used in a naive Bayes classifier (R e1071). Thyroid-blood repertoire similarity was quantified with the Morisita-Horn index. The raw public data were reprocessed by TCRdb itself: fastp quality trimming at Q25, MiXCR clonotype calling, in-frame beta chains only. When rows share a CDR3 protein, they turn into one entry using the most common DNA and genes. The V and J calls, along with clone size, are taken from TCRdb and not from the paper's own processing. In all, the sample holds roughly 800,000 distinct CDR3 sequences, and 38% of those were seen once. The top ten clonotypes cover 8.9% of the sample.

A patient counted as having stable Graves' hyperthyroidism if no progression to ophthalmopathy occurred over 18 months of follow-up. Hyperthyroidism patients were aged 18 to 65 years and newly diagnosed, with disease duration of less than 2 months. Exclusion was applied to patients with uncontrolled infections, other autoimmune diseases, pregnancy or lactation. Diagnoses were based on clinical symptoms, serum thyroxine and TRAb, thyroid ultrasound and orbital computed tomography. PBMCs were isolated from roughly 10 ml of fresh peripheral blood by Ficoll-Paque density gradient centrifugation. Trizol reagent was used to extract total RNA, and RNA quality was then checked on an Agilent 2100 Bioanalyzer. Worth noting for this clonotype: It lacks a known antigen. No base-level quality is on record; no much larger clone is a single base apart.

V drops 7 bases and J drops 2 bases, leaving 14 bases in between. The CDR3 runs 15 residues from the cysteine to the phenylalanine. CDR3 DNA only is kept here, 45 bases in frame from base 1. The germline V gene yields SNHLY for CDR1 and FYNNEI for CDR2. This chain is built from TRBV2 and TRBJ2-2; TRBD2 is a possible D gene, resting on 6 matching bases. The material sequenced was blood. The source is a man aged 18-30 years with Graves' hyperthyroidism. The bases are TGTGCCAGCAACGTCGTCGGGGGAAACACCGGGGAGCTGTTTTTT. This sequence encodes CASNVVGGNTGELFF.